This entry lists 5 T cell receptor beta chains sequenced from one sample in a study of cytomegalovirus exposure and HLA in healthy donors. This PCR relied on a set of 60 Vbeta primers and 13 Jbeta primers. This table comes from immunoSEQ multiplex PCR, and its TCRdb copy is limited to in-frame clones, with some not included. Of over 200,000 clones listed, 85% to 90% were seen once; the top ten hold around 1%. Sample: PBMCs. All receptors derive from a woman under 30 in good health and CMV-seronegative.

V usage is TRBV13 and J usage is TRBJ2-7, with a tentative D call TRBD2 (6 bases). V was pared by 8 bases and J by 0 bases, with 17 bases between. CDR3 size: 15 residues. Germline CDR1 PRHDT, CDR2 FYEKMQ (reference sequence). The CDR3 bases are TGTGCCAGCGTACCCCGGGACTCAAGCTCCTACGAGCAGTACTTC. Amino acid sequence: CASVPRDSSSYEQYF.

CDR3 loop: CASSSPGLAGAEQFF. In DNA form, the CDR3 reads TGTGCCAGCAGCTCACCGGGACTAGCGGGAGCTGAGCAGTTCTTC. The chain uses TRBV7-8 and TRBJ2-1; 14 bases are shared with TRBD2. The V gene end was trimmed by 4 bases and the J gene end by 9 bases; junction bases not matched to a gene: 5. Germline values: CDR1 SGHVS, CDR2 FQNEAQ. The CDR3 sequence is 15 residues long.

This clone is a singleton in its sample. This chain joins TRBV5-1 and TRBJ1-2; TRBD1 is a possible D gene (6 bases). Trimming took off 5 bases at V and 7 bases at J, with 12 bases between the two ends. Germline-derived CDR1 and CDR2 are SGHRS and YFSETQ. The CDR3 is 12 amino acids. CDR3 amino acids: CASRVDRLGYTF. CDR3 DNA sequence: TGCGCCAGCAGAGTAGACAGGCTTGGCTACACCTTC.

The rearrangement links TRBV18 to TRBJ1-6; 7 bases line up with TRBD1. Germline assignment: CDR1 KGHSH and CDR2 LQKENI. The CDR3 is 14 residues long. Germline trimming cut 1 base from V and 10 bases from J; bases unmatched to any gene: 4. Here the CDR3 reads CASSPQGQTSPLHF. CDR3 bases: TGTGCCAGCTCACCACAGGGACAGACATCACCCCTCCACTTT.

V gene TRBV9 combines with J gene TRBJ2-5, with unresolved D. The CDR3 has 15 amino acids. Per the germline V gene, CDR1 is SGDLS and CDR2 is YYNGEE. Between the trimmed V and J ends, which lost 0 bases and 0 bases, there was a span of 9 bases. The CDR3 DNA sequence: TGTGCCAGCAGCGTAGGCGACACGTACCAAGAGACCCAGTACTTC. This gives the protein CASSVGDTYQETQYF.